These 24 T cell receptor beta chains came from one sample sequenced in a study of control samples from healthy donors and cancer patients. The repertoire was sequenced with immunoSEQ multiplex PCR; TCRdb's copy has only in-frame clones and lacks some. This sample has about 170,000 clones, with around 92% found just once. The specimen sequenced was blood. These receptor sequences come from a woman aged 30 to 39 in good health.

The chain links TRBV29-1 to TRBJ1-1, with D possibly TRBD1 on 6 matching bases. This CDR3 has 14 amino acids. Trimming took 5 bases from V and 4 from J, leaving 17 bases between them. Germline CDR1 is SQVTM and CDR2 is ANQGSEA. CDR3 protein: CSVRGGGRGTEAFF. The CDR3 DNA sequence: TGCAGCGTTCGGGGCGGGGGGCGCGGCACTGAAGCTTTCTTT.

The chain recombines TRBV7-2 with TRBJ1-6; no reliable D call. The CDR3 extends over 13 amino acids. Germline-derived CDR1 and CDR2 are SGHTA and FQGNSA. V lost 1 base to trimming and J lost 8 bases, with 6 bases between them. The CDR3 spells CASSLDPDSPLHF. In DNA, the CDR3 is TGTGCCAGCAGCTTAGATCCGGATTCACCCCTCCACTTT.

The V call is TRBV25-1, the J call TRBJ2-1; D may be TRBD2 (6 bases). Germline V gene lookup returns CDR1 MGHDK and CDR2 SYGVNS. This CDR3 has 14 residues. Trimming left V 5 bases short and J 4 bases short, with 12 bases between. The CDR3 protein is CASSWVGGYNEQFF. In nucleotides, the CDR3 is TGTGCCAGCAGTTGGGTAGGAGGGTACAATGAGCAGTTCTTC.

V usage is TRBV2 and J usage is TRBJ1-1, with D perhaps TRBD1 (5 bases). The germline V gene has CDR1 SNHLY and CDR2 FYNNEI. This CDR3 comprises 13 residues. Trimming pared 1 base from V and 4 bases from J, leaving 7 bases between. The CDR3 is CASSEGGATEAFF. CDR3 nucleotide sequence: TGTGCCAGCAGTGAAGGAGGGGCCACTGAAGCTTTCTTT.

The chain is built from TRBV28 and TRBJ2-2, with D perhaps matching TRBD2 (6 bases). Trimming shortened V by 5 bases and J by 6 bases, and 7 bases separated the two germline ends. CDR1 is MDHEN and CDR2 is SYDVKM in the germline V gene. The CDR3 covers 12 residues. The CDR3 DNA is TGTGCCAGCAGTAGACTAGCCGGGGAGCTGTTTTTT. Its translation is CASSRLAGELFF.

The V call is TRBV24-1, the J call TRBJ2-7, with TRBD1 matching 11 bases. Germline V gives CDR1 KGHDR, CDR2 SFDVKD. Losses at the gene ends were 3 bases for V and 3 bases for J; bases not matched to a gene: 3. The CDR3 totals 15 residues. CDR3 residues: CATSDPGTGGYEQYF. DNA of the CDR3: TGTGCCACCAGTGATCCCGGGACAGGGGGCTACGAGCAGTACTTC.

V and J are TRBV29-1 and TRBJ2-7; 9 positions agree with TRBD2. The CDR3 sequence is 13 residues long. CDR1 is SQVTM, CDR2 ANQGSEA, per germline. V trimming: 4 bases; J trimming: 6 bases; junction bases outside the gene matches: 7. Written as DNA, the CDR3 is TGCAGCGTTGGGGACGGGACTAGCCTCGAGCAGTACTTC. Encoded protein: CSVGDGTSLEQYF.

The chain's CDR3 is CASSPRTTNEKLFF. For the CDR3, the DNA is TGTGCCAGCAGTCCCCGGACAACTAATGAAAAACTGTTTTTT. The chain links TRBV27 to TRBJ1-4; D unresolved. The CDR3 runs to 14 residues. Per germline, CDR1 MNHEY and CDR2 SMNVEV (reference sequence). V was shortened by 5 bases and J by 0 bases, with 7 bases between the two germline ends.

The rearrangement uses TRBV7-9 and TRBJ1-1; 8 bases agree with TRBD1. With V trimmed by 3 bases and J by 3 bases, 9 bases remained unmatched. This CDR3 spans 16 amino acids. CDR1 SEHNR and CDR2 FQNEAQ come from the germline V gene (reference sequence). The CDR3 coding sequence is TGTGCCAGCAGCTTCCGGCCACAGGGGGAAGACACTGAAGCTTTCTTT. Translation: CASSFRPQGEDTEAFF.

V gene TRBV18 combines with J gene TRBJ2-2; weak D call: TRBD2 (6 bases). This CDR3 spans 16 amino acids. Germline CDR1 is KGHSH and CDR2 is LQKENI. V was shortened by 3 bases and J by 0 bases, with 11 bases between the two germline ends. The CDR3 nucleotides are TGTGCCAGCTCACCTCCGTCTAGCGCGAACACCGGGGAGCTGTTTTTT. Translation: CASSPPSSANTGELFF.

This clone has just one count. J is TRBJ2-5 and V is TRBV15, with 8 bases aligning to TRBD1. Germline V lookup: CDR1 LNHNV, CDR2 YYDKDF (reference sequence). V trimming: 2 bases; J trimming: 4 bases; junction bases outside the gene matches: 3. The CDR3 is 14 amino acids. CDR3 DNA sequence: TGTGCCACCAGCAGACAGGGGGCGGGAGAGACCCAGTACTTC. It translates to CATSRQGAGETQYF.

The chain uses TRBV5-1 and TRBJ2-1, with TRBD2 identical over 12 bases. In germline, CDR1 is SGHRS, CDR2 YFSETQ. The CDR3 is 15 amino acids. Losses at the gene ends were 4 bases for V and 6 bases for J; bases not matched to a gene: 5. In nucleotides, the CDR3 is TGCGCCAGCAGCCATACTAGCGGGGGGACCAATGAGCAGTTCTTC. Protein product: CASSHTSGGTNEQFF.

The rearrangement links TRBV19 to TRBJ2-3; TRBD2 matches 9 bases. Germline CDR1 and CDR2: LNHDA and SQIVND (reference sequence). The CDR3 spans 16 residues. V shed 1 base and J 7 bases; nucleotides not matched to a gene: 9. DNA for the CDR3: TGTGCCAGTAGTATAGTTGGTAGCGGGGGCCAGAATACGCAGTATTTT. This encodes CASSIVGSGGQNTQYF. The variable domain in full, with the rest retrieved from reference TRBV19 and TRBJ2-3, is DGGITQSPKYLFRKEGQNVTLSCEQNLNHDAMYWYRQDPGQGLRLIYYSQIVNDFQKGDIAEGYSVSREKKESFPLTVTSAQKNPTAFYLCASSIVGSGGQNTQYFGPGTRLTVL.

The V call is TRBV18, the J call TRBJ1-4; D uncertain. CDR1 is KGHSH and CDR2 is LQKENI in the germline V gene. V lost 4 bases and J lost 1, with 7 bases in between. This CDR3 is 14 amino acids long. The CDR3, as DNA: TGTGCCAGCTCACTAAGACGAACTAATGAAAAACTGTTTTTT. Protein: CASSLRRTNEKLFF. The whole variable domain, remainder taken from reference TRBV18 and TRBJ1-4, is NAGVMQNPRHLVRRRGQEARLRCSPMKGHSHVYWYRQLPEEGLKFMVYLQKENIIDESGMPKERFSAEFPKEGPSILRIQQVVRGDSAAYFCASSLRRTNEKLFFGSGTQLSVL.

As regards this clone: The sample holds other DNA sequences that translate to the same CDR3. CDR3 DNA: TGTGCCTGGAGTGTAGGGGGCTCTGGAAACACCATATATTTT. Translation: CAWSVGGSGNTIYF. This chain connects TRBV30 to TRBJ1-3; D is perhaps TRBD1 (6 bases). The germline CDR1 and CDR2 sequences are GTSNPN and SVGIG (reference sequence). Trimming removed 0 bases from V and 0 bases from J, with 6 bases in between. The CDR3 consists of 14 residues.

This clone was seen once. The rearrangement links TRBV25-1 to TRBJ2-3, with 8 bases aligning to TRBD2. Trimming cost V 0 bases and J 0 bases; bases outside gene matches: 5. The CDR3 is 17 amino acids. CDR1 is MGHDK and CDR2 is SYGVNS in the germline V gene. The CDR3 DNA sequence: TGTGCCAGCAGTGAATATAAGGCGGGGGGCAGCACAGATACGCAGTATTTT. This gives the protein CASSEYKAGGSTDTQYF.

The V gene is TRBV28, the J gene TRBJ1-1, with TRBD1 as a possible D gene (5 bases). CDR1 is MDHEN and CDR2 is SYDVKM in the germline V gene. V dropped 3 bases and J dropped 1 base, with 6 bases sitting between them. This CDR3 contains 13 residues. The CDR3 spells CASSFQGNTEAFF. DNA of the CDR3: TGTGCCAGCAGTTTCCAGGGGAACACTGAAGCTTTCTTT.

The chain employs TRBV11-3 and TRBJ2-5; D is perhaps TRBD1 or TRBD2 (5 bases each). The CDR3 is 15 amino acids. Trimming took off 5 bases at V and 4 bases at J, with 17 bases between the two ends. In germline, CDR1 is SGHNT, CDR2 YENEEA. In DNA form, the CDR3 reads TGTGCCAGCAGCCTAGGGACCTACCGGTCAGAGACCCAGTACTTC. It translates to CASSLGTYRSETQYF.

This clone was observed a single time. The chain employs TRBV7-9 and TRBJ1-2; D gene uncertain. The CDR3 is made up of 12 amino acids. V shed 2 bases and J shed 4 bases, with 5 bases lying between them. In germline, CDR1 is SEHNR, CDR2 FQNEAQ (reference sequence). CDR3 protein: CASSLSPYGYTF. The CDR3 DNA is TGTGCCAGCAGCTTAAGTCCCTATGGCTACACCTTC.

The CDR3 reads CASTQGSNQPQHF. CDR3 bases: TGTGCCAGCACACAGGGGAGCAATCAGCCCCAGCATTTT. The genes are TRBV6-5 and TRBJ1-5, with TRBD1 matching 7 bases. V dropped 7 bases and J dropped 1; count of bases not matched to a gene: 1. The CDR3 spans 13 residues. Germline V gene lookup returns CDR1 MNHEY and CDR2 SVGAGI.

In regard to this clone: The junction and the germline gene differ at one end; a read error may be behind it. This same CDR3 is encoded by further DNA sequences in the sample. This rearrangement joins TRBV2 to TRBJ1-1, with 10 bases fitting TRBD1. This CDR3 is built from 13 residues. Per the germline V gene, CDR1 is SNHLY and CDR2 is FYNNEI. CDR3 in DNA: TGTGCCAGCGGACAGGGGGGCTGGACTGAAGCTTTTTTT. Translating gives CASGQGGWTEAFF.

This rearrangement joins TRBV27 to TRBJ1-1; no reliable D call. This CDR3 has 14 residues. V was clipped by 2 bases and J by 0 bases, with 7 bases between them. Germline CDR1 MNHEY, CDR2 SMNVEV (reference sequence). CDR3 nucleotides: TGTGCCAGCAGTTTAGATGGGGTGAACACTGAAGCTTTCTTT. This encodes CASSLDGVNTEAFF.

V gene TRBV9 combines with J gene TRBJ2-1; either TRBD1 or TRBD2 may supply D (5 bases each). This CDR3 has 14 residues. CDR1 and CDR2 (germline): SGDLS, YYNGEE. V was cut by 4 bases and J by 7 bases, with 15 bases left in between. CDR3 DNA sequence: TGTGCCAGCAGCATCCCAGGGTCGGGAAATGAGCAGTTCTTC. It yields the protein CASSIPGSGNEQFF.

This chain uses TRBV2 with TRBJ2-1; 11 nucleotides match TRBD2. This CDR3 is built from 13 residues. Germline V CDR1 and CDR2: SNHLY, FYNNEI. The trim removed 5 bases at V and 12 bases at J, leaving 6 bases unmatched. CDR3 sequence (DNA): TGTGCCAGCAGTTTTAGCGGGGGGGCCGCGCAGTTCTTC. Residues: CASSFSGGAAQFF.